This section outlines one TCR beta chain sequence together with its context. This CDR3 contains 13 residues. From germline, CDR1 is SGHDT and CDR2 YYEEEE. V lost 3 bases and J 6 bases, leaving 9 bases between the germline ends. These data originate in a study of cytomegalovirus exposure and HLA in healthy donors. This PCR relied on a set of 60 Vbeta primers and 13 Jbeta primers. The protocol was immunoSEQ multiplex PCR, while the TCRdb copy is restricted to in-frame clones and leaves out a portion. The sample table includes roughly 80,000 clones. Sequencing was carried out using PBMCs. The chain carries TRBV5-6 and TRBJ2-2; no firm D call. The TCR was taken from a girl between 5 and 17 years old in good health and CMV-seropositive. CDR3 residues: CASSSLAPGELFF. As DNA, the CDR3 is TGTGCCAGCAGCTCTTTGGCTCCCGGGGAGCTGTTTTTT.